What follows is one T cell receptor (beta chain) and its context. This clonotype turned up a few times. The antigen this receptor binds is unknown. No base quality information exists; no much larger clone differs at one position. The entry originates in a study of regulatory T cells in long-lasting Graves disease (TCRdb year 2021). Study-wide context: Persistent Graves' disease was defined as persistently positive TSH receptor autoantibodies together with antithyroid drug treatment for over 5 years. Peripheral blood TCR sequencing and RNA sequencing compared persistent Graves' disease patients with newly diagnosed Graves' disease patients. The study took place in China and was registered as a clinical trial. A total of around 33 samples underwent TCR sequencing, from about 13 patients with persistent Graves' disease and 20 patients with newly diagnosed Graves' disease. On average, persistent Graves' disease patients in the clinical cohort had been on antithyroid drugs for eight to twelve years.

The method behind the library was multiplex PCR. Reads for this sample came from an Illumina HiSeq 4000. To build TCR beta libraries, CDR3 regions were amplified by Arm-PCR using iRepertoire HTBI primers. Before sequencing, the PCR products underwent gel purification. Under the source paper's analysis protocol: Gene usage analysis of CDR3 amino acid clonotypes relied on the roughly 58 TRBV and 12 to 15 TRBJ segments identified across samples. Filtered high-quality paired reads were merged into contigs using COPE and FqMerger. BLAST was used to align contigs to IMGT TRBV, TRBD and TRBJ reference genes, and CDR3 was defined according to IMGT. Any clonotype with a frequency above 0.1% was classified as a highly expanded clone. Repertoire diversity was measured by Shannon entropy, and V-J evenness by the Gini coefficient. Clonotypes shared by more than one individual were considered public. TCRdb took the public reads, trimmed them with fastp at Q25, ran MiXCR for clone calling and kept in-frame beta chains. Duplicate CDR3 protein sequences are folded into a single record with the most common DNA and genes. TCRdb's processing, not the study's, gives the V and J calls here. This sample has about 470,000 distinct CDR3 sequences in its table, and around a fifth of those were observed once. Together, the top ten hold roughly 7.7% of the sample.

On the study overall, not on this receptor specifically: The authors noted that the small sample size was a limitation that may lower accuracy. Lower TCR Shannon entropy and fewer highly expanded clones were observed in persistent Graves' disease patients than in newly diagnosed patients, which suggested clonal expansion. Peripheral blood alone was examined, since thyroid tissue, which constituted the primary lesion, could not be accessed. A larger number of public clonotypes was shared among persistent patients (around 2,700) than among newly diagnosed patients (more than 850). Sequencing and analysis were restricted to the TCR beta chain.

In light of the paper, this sample's time point label describes: persistent/refractory GD, antithyroid drugs over 5 years with positive TRAb. For both TCR sequencing and RNA sequencing, RNA was extracted from PBMCs in TRIzol. Graves' disease was diagnosed according to American Thyroid Association guidelines. Patients were recruited from an endocrinology department in Xi'an, China. Each patient gave 7.5 to 10 milliliters of peripheral blood, collected in an EDTA anticoagulant tube. Ficoll Paque Plus density gradient separation was used to isolate PBMCs, and no additional T cell sorting was done. An Agilent 2100 Bioanalyzer and agarose gel were used to check RNA quality, and a NanoDrop 2000 was used to measure RNA concentration. Specimen: peripheral blood mononuclear cells (PBMCs), collected when the disease was refractory, from a patient treated with antithyroid drugs. This sequence was found in a female donor with Graves disease.

The CDR3 in this case is CASRLQGRWGEQYF. The DNA is as follows: TGTGCCAGCAGGCTACAGGGGAGGTGGGGCGAGCAGTACTTC. This chain joins TRBV6-1 to TRBJ2-7, with TRBD1 as a weak D call on 7 bases. The CDR3 covers 14 residues, taking in both the cysteine and the phenylalanine. The DNA shown is the 42-base CDR3, in frame from base 1. V is shortened by 6 bases, J by 6 bases, and the region joining them spans 18 bases. CDR1 and CDR2 were assigned from the germline V gene as MNHNS and SASEGT.